Following are 22 T cell receptor beta chains from one sample sequenced in a study of blood T cell repertoires in COVID-19. The table came from immunoSEQ multiplex PCR; TCRdb's copy has only in-frame clones and leaves some out. The repertoire includes 150,000 to 200,000 clones, approximately 83% of them detected once, and 10% to 15% sits in the top ten. The sequencing input was PBMCs or T cells enriched from blood (not recorded which). The source is a woman in her sixties or seventies who had recovered from COVID-19.

The chain is built from TRBV10-2 and TRBJ2-7; 14 positions match TRBD2. Looked up from germline, CDR1 is WSHSY and CDR2 is SAAADI. The CDR3 consists of 14 residues. The junction had 6 bases not matched to a gene; V was cut back by 8 bases and J by 6 bases. CDR3 sequence: CASRRTSGRPEQYF. CDR3 nucleotides: TGCGCCAGCCGGCGGACTAGCGGGAGGCCCGAGCAGTACTTC.

The J gene is TRBJ1-2, the V gene TRBV12-3 or TRBV12-4; D not resolved. V gave up 5 bases and J gave up 7 bases, with 8 bases separating them. This CDR3 region has 11 residues. The CDR3 DNA follows: TGTGCCAGCAGTGACAACATTGGCTACACCTTC. Its translation is CASSDNIGYTF.

This chain joins TRBV5-4 and TRBJ2-3; 9 positions agree with TRBD2. The CDR3 length is 17 residues. Germline trimming cut 3 bases from V and 5 bases from J; bases unmatched to any gene: 13. Per the germline V gene, CDR1 is SGHNT and CDR2 is YYREEE (reference sequence). The CDR3 is CASSWGDLAGERDTQYF. CDR3 sequence (DNA): TGTGCCAGCAGCTGGGGTGATTTAGCGGGAGAAAGAGATACGCAGTATTTT. The variable domain in full, with the rest retrieved from reference TRBV5-4 and TRBJ2-3, is ETGVTQSPTHLIKTRGQQVTLRCSSQSGHNTVSWYQQALGQGPQFIFQYYREEENGRGNFPPRFSGLQFPNYSSELNVNALELDDSALYLCASSWGDLAGERDTQYFGPGTRLTVL.

The rearrangement joins TRBV5-1 to TRBJ1-3; unclear D gene. The CDR3 has 15 amino acids. Per the germline V gene, CDR1 is SGHRS and CDR2 is YFSETQ. The V and J ends lost 1 base and 0 bases respectively, with 8 bases between them. CDR3 coding DNA: TGCGCCAGCAGCTTGCGAGAGAGCTCTGGAAACACCATATATTTT. Protein: CASSLRESSGNTIYF. The variable domain in full, completed from reference TRBV5-1 and TRBJ1-3, reads KAGVTQTPRYLIKTRGQQVTLSCSPISGHRSVSWYQQTPGQGLQFLFEYFSETQRNKGNFPGRFSGRQFSNSRSEMNVSTLELGDSALYLCASSLRESSGNTIYFGEGSWLTVV.

The chain recombines TRBV5-1 with TRBJ2-3, with a possible D match to TRBD1 (6 bases). The ends were cut back, 5 bases at V and 2 bases at J, with 9 bases in the middle. The CDR3 is 13 amino acids. Germline CDR1 and CDR2: SGHRS and YFSETQ. For the CDR3, the DNA is TGCGCCAGCAGGGGGACAATCACAGATACGCAGTATTTT. This codes for CASRGTITDTQYF.

The rearrangement uses TRBV9 and TRBJ2-2; 10 nucleotides line up with TRBD2. V dropped 4 bases and J dropped 8; count of bases not matched to a gene: 8. This CDR3 has 15 amino acids. The germline gives CDR1 SGDLS, CDR2 YYNGEE. For the CDR3, the DNA is TGTGCCAGCAGCCCTCGGACTAGCGGCGGTGGGGAGCTGTTTTTT. Encoded protein: CASSPRTSGGGELFF.

This chain uses TRBV7-8 with TRBJ1-6; 8 positions match TRBD1. From germline, CDR1 is SGHVS and CDR2 FQNEAQ. CDR3 size: 15 residues. V shed 4 bases, J shed 6 bases, and the junction held 5 bases outside the gene matches. CDR3 in DNA: TGTGCCAGCAGCTCGAACAGGGGGACTAATTCACCCCTCCACTTT. Protein product: CASSSNRGTNSPLHF.

The chain is built from TRBV23-1 and TRBJ1-1; weak D call: TRBD1 (6 bases). TRBV23-1 belongs to the ORF category, with a function that is uncertain. The ends were cut back, 1 base at V and 1 base at J, with 22 bases in the middle. This CDR3 region has 19 residues. The CDR3 reads CASSQWRCRGRRGNTEAFF. CDR3 nucleotide sequence: TGCGCCAGCAGTCAATGGAGATGCCGTGGCCGCAGGGGGAACACTGAAGCTTTCTTT.

This chain joins TRBV5-1 and TRBJ1-5, with a possible D match to TRBD1 (5 bases). Germline-derived CDR1 and CDR2 are SGHRS and YFSETQ. CDR3 size: 14 residues. V was cut by 2 bases and J by 4 bases, with 10 bases left in between. The CDR3 DNA sequence: TGCGCCAGCAGCTTTTCAGGGTTAAATCAGCCCCAGCATTTT. As protein: CASSFSGLNQPQHF.

CDR3 amino acids: CASRAISGSDGYTF. The CDR3 DNA sequence: TGTGCCAGCCGGGCGATATCAGGGTCGGATGGCTACACCTTC. J is TRBJ1-2 and V is TRBV2; a possible D gene is TRBD1 (5 bases). The V and J ends lost 8 bases and 6 bases respectively, with 19 bases between them. Germline CDR1 is SNHLY and CDR2 is FYNNEI. This CDR3 has 14 amino acids.

Only a few counts were recorded for this clone. The chain combines TRBV5-7 with TRBJ1-5; the D is unclear. TRBV5-7 is flagged as an ORF with uncertain function. The V and J ends lost 3 bases and 15 bases respectively, with 7 bases between them. There are 9 residues in the CDR3. The CDR3 bases are TGTGCCAGCAGCTCTTTTCCGCATTTT. Amino acid sequence: CASSSFPHF.

The CDR3 loop reads CASSLRREAFF. The CDR3 DNA reads TGTGCCAGCAGTTTAAGGAGGGAAGCTTTCTTT. The chain carries TRBV12-3 or TRBV12-4 and TRBJ1-1; D ambiguous. The germline V and J ends were trimmed by 2 bases and 8 bases, with 6 bases remaining between them. This CDR3 spans 11 amino acids.

This clone has a handful of counts. The rearrangement links TRBV30 to TRBJ2-2, with D possibly matching TRBD2 (5 bases). Germline V lookup: CDR1 GTSNPN, CDR2 SVGIG (reference sequence). This CDR3 has 14 amino acids. Trimming cost V 3 bases and J 5 bases, with 13 bases left between them. CDR3 DNA sequence: TGTGCCTGGAGGCTTGGAGGAAGGACCGGGGAGCTGTTTTTT. Amino acids: CAWRLGGRTGELFF.

This clone showed up just once. The rearrangement joins TRBV5-5 to TRBJ2-7; 8 positions agree with TRBD2. Per germline, CDR1 SGHKS and CDR2 YYEKEE (reference sequence). Losses at the gene ends were 0 bases for V and 2 bases for J; bases not matched to a gene: 7. The CDR3 has 16 residues. CDR3 loop: CASSLAGGSVAYEQYF. CDR3 DNA sequence: TGTGCCAGCAGCTTGGCGGGGGGGTCTGTGGCCTACGAGCAGTACTTC.

J is TRBJ2-3 and V is TRBV19; 11 positions match TRBD2. Germline V CDR1 and CDR2: LNHDA, SQIVND (reference sequence). This CDR3 has 15 residues. The V gene end was trimmed by 5 bases and the J gene end by 6 bases; junction bases not matched to a gene: 7. DNA for the CDR3: TGTGCCAGTAGTGGCACTAGCGGGAGTCCCGATACGCAGTATTTT. Translated, it gives CASSGTSGSPDTQYF.

The V and J genes are TRBV5-6 and TRBJ1-4; possibly TRBD1 for D (5 bases). In germline, CDR1 is SGHDT, CDR2 YYEEEE. This CDR3 is built from 14 residues. Trimming took 1 base from V and 7 from J, leaving 11 bases between them. The CDR3 spells CASSLKGAAEKLFF. CDR3 sequence (DNA): TGTGCCAGCAGCTTGAAAGGGGCAGCTGAAAAACTGTTTTTT.

Only one count was recorded for this clone. This chain connects TRBV7-9 to TRBJ2-1; the D gene is possibly TRBD1 (5 bases). From germline, CDR1 is SEHNR and CDR2 FQNEAQ (reference sequence). V dropped 2 bases and J dropped 2 bases, with 13 bases sitting between them. This CDR3 contains 16 residues. The CDR3 protein is CASSLIPGQAYNEQFF. The CDR3 region has the DNA TGTGCCAGCAGCTTAATCCCAGGGCAGGCCTACAATGAGCAGTTCTTC.

This clone was seen once. The V call is TRBV7-2, the J call TRBJ1-5; D may be TRBD1 (5 bases). V lost 1 base to trimming and J lost 4 bases, with 8 bases between them. From germline, CDR1 is SGHTA and CDR2 FQGNSA. The CDR3 spans 14 residues. For the CDR3, the DNA is TGTGCCAGCAGCTTAGGGGGGGGAAATCAGCCCCAGCATTTT. It encodes CASSLGGGNQPQHF.

This sequence joins TRBV5-1 and TRBJ2-3, with 9 bases identical to TRBD1. Per the germline V gene, CDR1 is SGHRS and CDR2 is YFSETQ. The CDR3 has 15 residues. J gave up 6 bases and V 4 bases, and 9 bases lay outside the gene matches. CDR3 nucleotides: TGCGCCAGCAGCCATGGGACAGGGACAAGTGATACGCAGTATTTT. Protein sequence: CASSHGTGTSDTQYF.

This chain links TRBV3-1 (or the pseudogene TRBV3-2) with TRBJ2-7; 10 bases are a match to TRBD1. V gave up 4 bases and J gave up 5 bases; unmatched junction bases: 8. Germline loops: CDR1 LGHDT, CDR2 YNNKEL (reference sequence). This CDR3 contains 15 residues. The CDR3 region is CASSPRQGARDEQYF. The DNA of the CDR3 is TGTGCCAGCAGCCCGCGACAGGGGGCACGAGACGAGCAGTACTTC.

The rearrangement uses TRBV7-3 and TRBJ1-6; D call uncertain. Germline loops: CDR1 SGHTA, CDR2 FQGTGA. The V end was cut by 2 bases, the J end by 13 bases, with 12 bases between. This CDR3 has 13 amino acids. The CDR3 here is CASSLDRVSPLHF. In DNA, the CDR3 is TGTGCCAGCAGCTTAGATAGAGTATCGCCCCTCCACTTT.

This rearrangement joins TRBV30 to TRBJ2-5; the match to TRBD2 covers 10 bases. The CDR3 has 15 amino acids. Germline V gene lookup returns CDR1 GTSNPN and CDR2 SVGIG (reference sequence). The V gene end was trimmed by 1 base and the J gene end by 9 bases; junction bases not matched to a gene: 11. The CDR3 here is CAWSEWTSGFKAQYF. In DNA form, the CDR3 reads TGTGCCTGGAGTGAGTGGACTAGCGGCTTCAAGGCCCAGTACTTC.